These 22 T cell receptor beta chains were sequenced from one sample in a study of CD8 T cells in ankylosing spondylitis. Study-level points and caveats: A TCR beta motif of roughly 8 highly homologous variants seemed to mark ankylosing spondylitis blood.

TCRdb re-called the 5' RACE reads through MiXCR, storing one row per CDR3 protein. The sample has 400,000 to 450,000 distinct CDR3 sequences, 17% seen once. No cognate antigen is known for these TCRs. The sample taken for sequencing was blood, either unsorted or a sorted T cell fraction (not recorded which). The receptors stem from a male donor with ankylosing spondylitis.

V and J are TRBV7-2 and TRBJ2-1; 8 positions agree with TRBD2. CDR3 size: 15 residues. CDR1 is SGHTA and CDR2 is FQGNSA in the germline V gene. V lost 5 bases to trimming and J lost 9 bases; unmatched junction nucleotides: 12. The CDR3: CASSPYGTSFGEQFF. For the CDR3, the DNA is TGTGCCAGCAGCCCCTACGGGACTAGTTTCGGTGAGCAGTTCTTC.

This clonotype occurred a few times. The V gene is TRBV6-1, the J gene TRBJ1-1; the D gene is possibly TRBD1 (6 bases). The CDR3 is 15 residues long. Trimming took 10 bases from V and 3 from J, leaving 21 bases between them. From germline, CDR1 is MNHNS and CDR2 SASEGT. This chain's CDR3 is CAINREIGVDTEAFF. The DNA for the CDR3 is TGTGCCATAAACAGGGAGATTGGGGTGGACACTGAAGCTTTCTTT.

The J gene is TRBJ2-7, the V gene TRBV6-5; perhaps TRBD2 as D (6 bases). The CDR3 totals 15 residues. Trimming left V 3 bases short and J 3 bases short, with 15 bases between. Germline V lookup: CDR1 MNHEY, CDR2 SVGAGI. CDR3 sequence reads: CASSYQSGVSYEQYF. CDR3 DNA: TGTGCCAGCAGTTATCAATCGGGAGTAAGCTACGAGCAGTACTTC.

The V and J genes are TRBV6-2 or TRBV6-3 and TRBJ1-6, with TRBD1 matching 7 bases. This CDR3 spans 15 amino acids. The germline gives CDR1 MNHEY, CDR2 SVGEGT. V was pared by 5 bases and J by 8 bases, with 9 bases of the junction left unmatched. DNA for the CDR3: TGTGCCAGCAGTACCCGGGACAGAGGATATTCACCCCTCCACTTT. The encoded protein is CASSTRDRGYSPLHF.

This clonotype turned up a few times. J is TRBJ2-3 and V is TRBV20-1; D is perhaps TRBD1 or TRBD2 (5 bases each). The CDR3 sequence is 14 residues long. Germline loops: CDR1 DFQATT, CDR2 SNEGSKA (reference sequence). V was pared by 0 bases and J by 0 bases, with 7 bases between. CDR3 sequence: CSARDWGSTDTQYF. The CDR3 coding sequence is TGCAGTGCTAGAGATTGGGGGAGCACAGATACGCAGTATTTT.

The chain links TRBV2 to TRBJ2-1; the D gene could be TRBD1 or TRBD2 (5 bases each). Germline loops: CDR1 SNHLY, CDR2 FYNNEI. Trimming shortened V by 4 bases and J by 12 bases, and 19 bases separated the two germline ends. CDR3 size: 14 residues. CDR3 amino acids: CASSGQGLGEGQFF. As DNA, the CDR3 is TGTGCCAGCAGTGGGCAGGGCCTGGGAGAGGGGCAGTTCTTC.

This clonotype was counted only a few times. The CDR3 nucleotides read TGCGCCAGCGCTGAGGGGGGAACTAATGAAAAACTGTTTTTT. Protein product: CASAEGGTNEKLFF. The chain employs TRBV5-1 and TRBJ1-4; possibly TRBD1 for D (6 bases). This CDR3 comprises 14 residues. Trimming removed 7 bases from V and 1 base from J, with 11 bases in between. Per the germline V gene, CDR1 is SGHRS and CDR2 is YFSETQ. The whole variable domain, remainder taken from reference TRBV5-1 and TRBJ1-4, is KAGVTQTPRYLIKTRGQQVTLSCSPISGHRSVSWYQQTPGQGLQFLFEYFSETQRNKGNFPGRFSGRQFSNSRSEMNVSTLELGDSALYLCASAEGGTNEKLFFGSGTQLSVL.

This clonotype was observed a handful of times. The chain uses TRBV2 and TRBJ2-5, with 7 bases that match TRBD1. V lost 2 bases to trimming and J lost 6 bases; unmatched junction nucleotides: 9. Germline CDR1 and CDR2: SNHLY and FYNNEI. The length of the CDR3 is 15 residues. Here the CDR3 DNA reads TGTGCCAGCAGTGAAACCCGGCAGGGGGAAAAGACCCAGTACTTC. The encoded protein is CASSETRQGEKTQYF.

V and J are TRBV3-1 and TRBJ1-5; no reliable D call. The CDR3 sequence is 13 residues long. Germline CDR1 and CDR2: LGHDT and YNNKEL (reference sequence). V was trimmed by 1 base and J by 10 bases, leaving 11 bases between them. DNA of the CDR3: TGTGCCAGCAGCCAAGGTATGGTCAACCCCCAGCATTTT. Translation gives CASSQGMVNPQHF.

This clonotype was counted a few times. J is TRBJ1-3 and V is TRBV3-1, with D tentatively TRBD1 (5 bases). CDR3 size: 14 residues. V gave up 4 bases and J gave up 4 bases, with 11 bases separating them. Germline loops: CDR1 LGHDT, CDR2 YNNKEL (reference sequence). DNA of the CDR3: TGTGCCAGCAGCCCGGACACGGTGGGAAACACCATATATTTT. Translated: CASSPDTVGNTIYF. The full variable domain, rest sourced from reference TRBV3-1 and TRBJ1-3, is DTAVSQTPKYLVTQMGNDKSIKCEQNLGHDTMYWYKQDSKKFLKIMFSYNNKELIINETVPNRFSPKSPDKAHLNLHINSLELGDSAVYFCASSPDTVGNTIYFGEGSWLTVV.

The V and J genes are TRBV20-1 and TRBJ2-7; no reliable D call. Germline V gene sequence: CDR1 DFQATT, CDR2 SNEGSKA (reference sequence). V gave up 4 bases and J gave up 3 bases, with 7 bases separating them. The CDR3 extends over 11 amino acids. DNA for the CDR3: TGCAGTGCTACGGACGTCTACGAGCAGTACTTC. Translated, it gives CSATDVYEQYF.

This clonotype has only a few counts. CDR3 coding DNA: TGTGCCACCTCAGGGGGGGGCTCCTACAATGAGCAGTTCTTC. This sequence encodes CATSGGGSYNEQFF. The chain employs TRBV24-1 and TRBJ2-1; D may be TRBD1 or TRBD2 (7 bases each). The CDR3 extends over 14 amino acids. V gave up 9 bases and J gave up 0 bases, with 11 bases separating them. The V gene's germline CDR1 is KGHDR and CDR2 SFDVKD.

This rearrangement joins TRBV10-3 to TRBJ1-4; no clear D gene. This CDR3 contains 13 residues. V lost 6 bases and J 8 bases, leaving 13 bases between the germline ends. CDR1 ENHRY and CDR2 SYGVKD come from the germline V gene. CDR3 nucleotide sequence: TGTGCCATCAGCCGGGAGGCGGGGGAAAAACTGTTTTTT. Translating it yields CAISREAGEKLFF.

The CDR3 region is CASAGGLAGRLNTGELFF. CDR3 DNA sequence: TGTGCCAGTGCAGGGGGACTAGCGGGCAGGTTAAACACCGGGGAGCTGTTTTTT. The chain recombines TRBV9 with TRBJ2-2, with 12 bases matching TRBD2. CDR1 and CDR2 (germline): SGDLS, YYNGEE. The CDR3 runs to 18 residues. The V gene end was trimmed by 8 bases and the J gene end by 2 bases; junction bases not matched to a gene: 13.

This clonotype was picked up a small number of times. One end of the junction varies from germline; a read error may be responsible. The CDR3 protein is CSARTSGRGYNEQFF. The CDR3 bases are TGCAGCGCTAGGACTAGCGGGAGGGGTTACAATGAGCAGTTCTTC. The chain couples TRBV20-1 to TRBJ2-1, with 15 positions matching TRBD2. This CDR3 spans 15 amino acids. Germline CDR1 DFQATT, CDR2 SNEGSKA (reference sequence).

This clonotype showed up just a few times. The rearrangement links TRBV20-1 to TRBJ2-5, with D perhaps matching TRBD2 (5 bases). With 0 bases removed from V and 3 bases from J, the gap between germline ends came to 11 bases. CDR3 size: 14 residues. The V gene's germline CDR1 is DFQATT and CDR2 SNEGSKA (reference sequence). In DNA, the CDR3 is TGCAGTGCTAGAGATCGGGGTCGGAAAGAGACCCAGTACTTC. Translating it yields CSARDRGRKETQYF.

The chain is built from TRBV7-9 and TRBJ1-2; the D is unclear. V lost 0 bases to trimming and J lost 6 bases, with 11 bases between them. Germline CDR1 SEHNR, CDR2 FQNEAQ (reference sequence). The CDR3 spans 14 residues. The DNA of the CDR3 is TGTGCCAGCAGCTTAGCTACTGACGGCAATGGCTACACCTTC. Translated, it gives CASSLATDGNGYTF.

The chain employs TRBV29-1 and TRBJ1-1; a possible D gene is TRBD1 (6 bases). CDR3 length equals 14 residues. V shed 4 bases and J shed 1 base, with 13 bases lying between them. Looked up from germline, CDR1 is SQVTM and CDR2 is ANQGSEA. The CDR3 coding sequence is TGCAGCGTTGGCTACACAGGGACGAACACTGAAGCTTTCTTT. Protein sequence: CSVGYTGTNTEAFF.

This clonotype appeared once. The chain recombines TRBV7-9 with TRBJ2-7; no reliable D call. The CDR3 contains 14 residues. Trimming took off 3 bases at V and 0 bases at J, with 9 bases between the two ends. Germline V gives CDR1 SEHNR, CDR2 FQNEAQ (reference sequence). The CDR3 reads CASSFGQPSYEQYF. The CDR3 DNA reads TGTGCCAGCAGCTTTGGGCAGCCCTCCTACGAGCAGTACTTC.

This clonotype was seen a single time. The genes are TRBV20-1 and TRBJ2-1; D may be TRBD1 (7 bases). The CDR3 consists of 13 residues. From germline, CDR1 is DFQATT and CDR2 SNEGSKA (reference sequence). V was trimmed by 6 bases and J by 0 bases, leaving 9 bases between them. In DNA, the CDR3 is TGCAGTGCGGAGGGGGCCTCCTACAATGAGCAGTTCTTC. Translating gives CSAEGASYNEQFF.

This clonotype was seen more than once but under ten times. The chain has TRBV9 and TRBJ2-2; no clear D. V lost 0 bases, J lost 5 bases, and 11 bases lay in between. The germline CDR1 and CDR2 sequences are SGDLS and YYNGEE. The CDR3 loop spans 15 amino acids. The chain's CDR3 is CASSVDLGWTGELFF. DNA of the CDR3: TGTGCCAGCAGCGTAGACCTCGGGTGGACCGGGGAGCTGTTTTTT. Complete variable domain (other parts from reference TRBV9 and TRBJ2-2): DSGVTQTPKHLITATGQRVTLRCSPRSGDLSVYWYQQSLDQGLQFLIQYYNGEERAKGNILERFSAQQFPDLHSELNLSSLELGDSALYFCASSVDLGWTGELFFGEGSRLTVL.

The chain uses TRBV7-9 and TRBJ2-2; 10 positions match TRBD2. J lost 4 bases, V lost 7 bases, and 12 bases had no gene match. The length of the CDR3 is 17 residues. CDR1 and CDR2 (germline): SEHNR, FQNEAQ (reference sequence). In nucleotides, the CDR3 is TGTGCCAGCATCGACCTTAGCGGGGGGTCCCCCACCGGGGAGCTGTTTTTT. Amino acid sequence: CASIDLSGGSPTGELFF. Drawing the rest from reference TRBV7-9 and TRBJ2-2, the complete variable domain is DTGVSQNPRHKITKRGQNVTFRCDPISEHNRLYWYRQTLGQGPEFLTYFQNEAQLEKSRLLSDRFSAERPKGSFSTLEIQRTEQGDSAMYLCASIDLSGGSPTGELFFGEGSRLTVL.